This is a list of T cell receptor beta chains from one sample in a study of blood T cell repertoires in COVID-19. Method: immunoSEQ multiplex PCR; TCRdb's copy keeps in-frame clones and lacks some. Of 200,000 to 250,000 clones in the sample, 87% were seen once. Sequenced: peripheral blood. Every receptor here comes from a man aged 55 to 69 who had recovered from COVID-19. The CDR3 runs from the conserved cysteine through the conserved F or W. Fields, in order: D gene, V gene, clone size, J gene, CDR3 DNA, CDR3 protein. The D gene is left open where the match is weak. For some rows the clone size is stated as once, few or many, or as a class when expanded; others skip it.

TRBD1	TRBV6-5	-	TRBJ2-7	TGTGCCAGCAGTCCCCGGACAGGCTTCGAGCAGTACTTC	CASSPRTGFEQYF
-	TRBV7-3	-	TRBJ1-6	TGTGCCAGCTTTCAGGTGTACCGATCACCCCTCCACTTT	CASFQVYRSPLHF
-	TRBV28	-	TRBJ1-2	TGTGCCAGCAGTCAGATAACAGGCGACTATGGCTACACCTTC	CASSQITGDYGYTF
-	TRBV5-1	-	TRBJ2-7	TGCGCCAGCAGCTTGCAACTATCCTACGAGCAGTACTTC	CASSLQLSYEQYF
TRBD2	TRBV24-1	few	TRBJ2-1	TGTGCCACCAAAACGGGAGGGCCTTATGGTGAGCAGTTCTTC	CATKTGGPYGEQFF
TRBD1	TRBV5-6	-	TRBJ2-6	TGTGCCAGCAGCTGGGGGACAGGCGGGGCCAACGTCCTGACTTTC	CASSWGTGGANVLTF
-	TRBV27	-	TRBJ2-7	TGTGCCAGCAGTTTAAGGGAGAGCGCCTACGAGCAGTACTTC	CASSLRESAYEQYF
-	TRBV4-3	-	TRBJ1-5	TGCGCCAGCAGCCCGGGGGGGGATCAGCCCCAGCATTTT	CASSPGGDQPQHF
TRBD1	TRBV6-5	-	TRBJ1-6	TGTGCCAGCAACAGTAACAGGGGGAATTCACCCCTCCACTTT	CASNSNRGNSPLHF
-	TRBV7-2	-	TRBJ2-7	TGTGCCAGCAGCTTAGCGATGGCCCTCTACGAGCAGTACTTC	CASSLAMALYEQYF
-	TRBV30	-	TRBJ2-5	TGTGCCTGGCGGGACTCTCAAGAGACCCAGTACTTC	CAWRDSQETQYF
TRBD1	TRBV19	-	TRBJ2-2	TGTGCCAGTAGTCCCTCACCAGGGGGTACCGGGGAGCTGTTTTTT	CASSPSPGGTGELFF
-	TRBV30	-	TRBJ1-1	TGTGCCTGGAGAGGACCTGGAGGGGCTGAAGCTTTCTTT	CAWRGPGGAEAFF
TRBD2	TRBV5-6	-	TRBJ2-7	TGTGCCAGCAGCCTAGCGGGAGGGACCTACGAGCAGTACTTC	CASSLAGGTYEQYF
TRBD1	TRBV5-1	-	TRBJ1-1	TGCGCCAGCAGACCTCGGTCCGGGACAGAAGCTGAAGCTTTCTTT	CASRPRSGTEAEAFF
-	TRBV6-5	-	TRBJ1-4	TGTGCCAGCAGTTCCTTATGGGTTGAGGGTGAAAAACTGTTTTTT	CASSSLWVEGEKLFF
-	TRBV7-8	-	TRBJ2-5	TGTGCCAGCAGCCCCCTAGAGACCCAGTACTTC	CASSPLETQYF
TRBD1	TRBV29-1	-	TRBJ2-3	TGCAGCGTTGAACAGGGGGCATCGGATACGCAGTATTTT	CSVEQGASDTQYF
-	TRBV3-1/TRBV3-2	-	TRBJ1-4	TGTGCCAGCAGCCAAGGGTTAAGGGGGTTTCATGAAAAACTGTTTTTT	CASSQGLRGFHEKLFF
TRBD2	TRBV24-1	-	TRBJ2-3	TGTGCCACCAGTGACTCGGGGGGGCTGGATACGCAGTATTTT	CATSDSGGLDTQYF
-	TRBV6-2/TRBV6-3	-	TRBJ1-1	TGTGCCAGCAGTCCGGGGGGCGCAGGGATGACTGAAGCTTTCTTT	CASSPGGAGMTEAFF
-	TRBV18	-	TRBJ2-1	TGTGCCAGCTCACCAGGGGGGAACTCCTACAATGAGCAGTTCTTC	CASSPGGNSYNEQFF
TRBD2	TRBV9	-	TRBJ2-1	TGTGCCAGCAGCGTAGAGTCGAGCGGGGCCAGCTCCTACAATGAGCAGTTCTTC	CASSVESSGASSYNEQFF
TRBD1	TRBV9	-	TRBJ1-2	TGTGCCAGCAGCGTAGGGCAGGGGGCTTCCTATGGCTACACCTTC	CASSVGQGASYGYTF
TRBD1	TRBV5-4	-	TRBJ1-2	TGTGCCAGCAGCTTGGTAGGGGGCGCGGAAGGCTACACCTTC	CASSLVGGAEGYTF
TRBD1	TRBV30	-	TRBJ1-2	TGTGCCTGGAGGCCGACAGGGGAAGGCTACACCTTC	CAWRPTGEGYTF
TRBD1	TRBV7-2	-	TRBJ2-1	TGTGCCAGCAGGGGGACAGGGGTCAATGAGCAGTTCTTC	CASRGTGVNEQFF
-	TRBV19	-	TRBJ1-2	TGTGCCAGTACTGCGGGGAGAGAGAATGGCTACACCTTC	CASTAGRENGYTF
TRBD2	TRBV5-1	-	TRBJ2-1	TGCGCCAGCAGCAAACGCTCCGGACTAGCGGGGGGGCGGGTCTCCTACAATGAGCAGTTCTTC	CASSKRSGLAGGRVSYNEQFF
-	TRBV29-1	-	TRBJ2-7	TGCAGCGTCGCTGCTGACGGGACCTACGAGCAGTACTTC	CSVAADGTYEQYF